This TCR beta chain was recorded in a study of cytomegalovirus exposure and HLA in healthy donors. Study details: From HLA-typed donors, an early data release held approximately 85 million unique TCRs.

In the case of this clone: Its antigen is as yet unknown.

PCR involved 60 Vbeta and 13 Jbeta primers. Sequencing used immunoSEQ multiplex PCR; TCRdb keeps in-frame clones, though not all of them. The sample consists of more than 75,000 clones, 90% of them appearing once. The CDR3 contains 15 residues. Germline values: CDR1 SGHDT, CDR2 YYEEEE. J gave up 5 bases and V 4 bases, and 11 bases lay outside the gene matches. Regarding the study as a whole: HLA alleles were associated with 15,000 to 20,000 TCR beta sequences in a later analysis at 0.05 false discovery rate. When the data were analyzed later, several of the most significant clusters appeared to be linked to common viral pathogens.

The TCR originated in a young man in good health and CMV-seronegative. Specimen: PBMCs. V and J are TRBV5-6 and TRBJ2-5; 7 bases map to TRBD2. CDR3 in amino acids: CASSGRAGVRETQYF. The CDR3 DNA reads as TGTGCCAGCAGCGGGAGGGCGGGAGTGCGGGAGACCCAGTACTTC.